Presented here are 23 T cell receptor beta chains from one specimen sequenced in a study of cytomegalovirus exposure and HLA in healthy donors. A multiplex PCR was run with 60 Vbeta primers and 13 Jbeta primers. Sequenced by immunoSEQ multiplex PCR; TCRdb stores in-frame clones only, minus some. The sample has roughly 99,000 clones; 82% are singletons. The sample taken for sequencing was PBMCs. The receptor source for this set is a man aged 30 to 39 in good health and CMV-seropositive.

This clone showed up just once. This rearrangement joins TRBV11-3 to TRBJ2-7; 7 nucleotides agree with TRBD2. The CDR3 runs 13 residues. The V segment lost 3 bases and the J segment 5 bases; nucleotides outside the gene matches: 4. Germline assignment: CDR1 SGHNT and CDR2 YENEEA. CDR3 in amino acids: CASSFGGGNEQYF. The CDR3 coding sequence is TGTGCCAGCAGCTTCGGCGGGGGAAACGAGCAGTACTTC.

The V gene is TRBV9, the J gene TRBJ2-3; 16 bases are a match to TRBD2. This CDR3 is built from 17 residues. CDR1 SGDLS and CDR2 YYNGEE come from the germline V gene. V was clipped by 4 bases and J by 6 bases; unmatched bases: 8. The CDR3: CASSTGTSGGASDTQYF. The CDR3 coding sequence is TGTGCCAGCAGCACCGGGACTAGCGGGGGGGCTAGCGATACGCAGTATTTT.

This chain joins TRBV5-1 and TRBJ2-2; TRBD2 aligns across 7 bases. Germline V gives CDR1 SGHRS, CDR2 YFSETQ. Trimming at V came to 0 bases and at J to 0 bases, leaving 8 bases not matched to a gene. This CDR3 comprises 18 residues. The CDR3 sequence is CASSLEGRGYSNTGELFF. In DNA, the CDR3 is TGCGCCAGCAGCTTGGAGGGGCGGGGGTACTCGAACACCGGGGAGCTGTTTTTT.

The chain employs TRBV5-1 and TRBJ2-7; TRBD1 matches 8 bases. The CDR3 totals 14 residues. V was pared by 0 bases and J by 7 bases, with 6 bases of the junction left unmatched. Germline CDR1 SGHRS, CDR2 YFSETQ. CDR3: CASSLGQGRREQYF. The CDR3 DNA reads as TGCGCCAGCAGCTTGGGACAGGGGAGACGGGAGCAGTACTTC.

The rearrangement joins TRBV11-2 to TRBJ2-6; TRBD1 is a possible D gene (6 bases). CDR1 is SGHAT and CDR2 is FQNNGV in the germline V gene. Trimming pared 5 bases from V and 0 bases from J, leaving 11 bases between. The CDR3 sequence is 16 residues long. As DNA, the CDR3 is TGTGCCAGCAGCAGGGACATATTCTCTGGGGCCAACGTCCTGACTTTC. Translating gives CASSRDIFSGANVLTF.

This chain uses TRBV6-1 with TRBJ2-3; D uncertain. Per the germline V gene, CDR1 is MNHNS and CDR2 is SASEGT. The ends were cut back, 7 bases at V and 10 bases at J, with 3 bases in the middle. The length of the CDR3 is 8 residues. CDR3 protein: CASTPQYF. The CDR3 DNA sequence: TGTGCCAGCACTCCGCAGTATTTT.

This sequence joins TRBV10-1 and TRBJ2-7, with 8 bases aligning to TRBD1. The CDR3 has 12 amino acids. Germline assignment: CDR1 WNHNN and CDR2 SYGVQD (reference sequence). The V and J ends lost 5 bases and 6 bases, in that order; junction bases with no gene match: 3. The CDR3 sequence is CASSSGGAEQYF. The CDR3 bases are TGCGCCAGCAGTTCAGGGGGCGCCGAGCAGTACTTC.

The chain links TRBV19 to TRBJ1-1; D perhaps matches TRBD1 (5 bases). Germline CDR1 and CDR2: LNHDA and SQIVND (reference sequence). There are 15 residues in the CDR3. V was trimmed by 6 bases and J by 0 bases, leaving 14 bases between them. The CDR3 DNA reads TGTGCCAGTAGGGCCCAGGGCCCTTTGAACACTGAAGCTTTCTTT. This translates into CASRAQGPLNTEAFF.

V usage is TRBV5-5 and J usage is TRBJ1-1; D is uncertain. This CDR3 is built from 13 residues. V lost 2 bases and J 6 bases, leaving 11 bases between the germline ends. Germline loops: CDR1 SGHKS, CDR2 YYEKEE (reference sequence). The CDR3: CASSFSINPEAFF. CDR3 DNA: TGTGCCAGCAGCTTTTCTATTAATCCTGAAGCTTTCTTT.

This clone has only a few counts. This chain connects TRBV18 to TRBJ2-7, with D perhaps TRBD2 (7 bases). The CDR3 covers 16 residues. Trimming removed 3 bases from V and 0 bases from J, with 15 bases in between. Germline V gene data show CDR1 as KGHSH and CDR2 as LQKENI. CDR3 region: CASSPARRGPSYEQYF. The CDR3 DNA sequence: TGTGCCAGCTCACCTGCCAGGCGGGGGCCCTCCTACGAGCAGTACTTC.

The chain carries TRBV19 and TRBJ2-2; TRBD1 matches 8 bases. The CDR3 loop spans 14 amino acids. V shed 6 bases, J shed 5 bases, and the junction held 5 bases outside the gene matches. CDR1 and CDR2 (germline): LNHDA, SQIVND (reference sequence). This CDR3 is CASRLDRGTGELFF. CDR3 DNA sequence: TGTGCCAGTAGACTTGACAGGGGTACCGGGGAGCTGTTTTTT.

For this clone: The sample has other DNA sequences that encode this CDR3 too. The rearrangement uses TRBV5-1 and TRBJ1-1, with TRBD1 matching over 9 bases. The germline V gene encodes CDR1 SGHRS and CDR2 YFSETQ. Trimming at V came to 0 bases and at J to 8 bases, leaving 5 bases not matched to a gene. This CDR3 is 14 amino acids long. In DNA, the CDR3 is TGCGCCAGCAGCTTGGGAGACAGGGGGAGGGAAGCTTTCTTT. Residues: CASSLGDRGREAFF.

CDR3 sequence: CAISEVDNEQFF. The CDR3 nucleotides read TGTGCCATCAGTGAAGTAGACAATGAGCAGTTCTTC. The chain couples TRBV10-3 to TRBJ2-1; D gene uncertain. Trimming took 3 bases from V and 5 from J, leaving 5 bases between them. Germline CDR1 ENHRY, CDR2 SYGVKD. CDR3 length: 12 residues.

This clone was counted only a few times. The chain couples TRBV9 to TRBJ1-6; 8 nucleotides agree with TRBD1. The CDR3 runs to 16 residues. Germline V gene sequence: CDR1 SGDLS, CDR2 YYNGEE. After removal of 4 bases from V and 5 bases from J, the junction contained 8 bases not matched to a gene. CDR3 residues: CASSLRTGLNNSPLHF. DNA for the CDR3: TGTGCCAGCAGCTTAAGGACAGGGCTGAATAATTCACCCCTCCACTTT. Using reference TRBV9 and TRBJ1-6 for the parts outside the CDR3, the full variable domain is DSGVTQTPKHLITATGQRVTLRCSPRSGDLSVYWYQQSLDQGLQFLIQYYNGEERAKGNILERFSAQQFPDLHSELNLSSLELGDSALYFCASSLRTGLNNSPLHFGNGTRLTVT.

The chain uses TRBV9 and TRBJ2-3, with 7 bases matching TRBD2. This CDR3 is 15 amino acids long. Germline assignment: CDR1 SGDLS and CDR2 YYNGEE. J was trimmed by 4 bases and V by 3 bases; bases with no gene match: 8. For the CDR3, the DNA is TGTGCCAGCAGCGCCCTCAGCGGGGCTGCAGATACGCAGTATTTT. Encoded protein: CASSALSGAADTQYF.

The chain uses TRBV27 and TRBJ1-1; tentative D call: TRBD1 (6 bases). Germline values: CDR1 MNHEY, CDR2 SMNVEV (reference sequence). Trimming pared 3 bases from V and 5 bases from J, leaving 16 bases between. The CDR3 loop spans 15 amino acids. The CDR3 reads CASSFRQGLRTEAFF. The CDR3, as DNA: TGTGCCAGCAGTTTTAGGCAGGGGCTGCGGACTGAAGCTTTCTTT.

This chain connects TRBV12-5 to TRBJ2-7; D ambiguous. Germline assignment: CDR1 LGHNT and CDR2 FRNRAP. V dropped 6 bases and J dropped 3 bases, with 12 bases sitting between them. CDR3 length: 13 amino acids. As DNA, the CDR3 is TGTGCTAGTGGCCCTCAGGCGAGCTACGAGCAGTACTTC. Protein product: CASGPQASYEQYF.

This clone was seen only a few times. V and J are TRBV9 and TRBJ1-1; 7 nucleotides align to TRBD1. This CDR3 has 15 residues. The V and J ends lost 5 bases and 1 base, in that order; junction bases with no gene match: 8. Germline CDR1 SGDLS, CDR2 YYNGEE. The DNA for the CDR3 is TGTGCCAGCAGAGAACGGGACAGATCGAACACTGAAGCTTTCTTT. This sequence encodes CASRERDRSNTEAFF.

V is TRBV11-2 and J is TRBJ2-7; TRBD1 aligns across 7 bases. Germline values: CDR1 SGHAT, CDR2 FQNNGV. J gave up 1 base and V 3 bases, and 6 bases lay outside the gene matches. The CDR3 consists of 15 residues. Here the CDR3 DNA reads TGTGCCAGCAGCTTCGACAGGGCGGAATCCTACGAGCAGTACTTC. It yields the protein CASSFDRAESYEQYF.

The V call is TRBV7-9, the J call TRBJ2-1; D is undetermined. This CDR3 is built from 13 residues. Germline CDR1 is SEHNR and CDR2 is FQNEAQ (reference sequence). V gave up 3 bases and J gave up 6 bases, with 9 bases separating them. The CDR3 reads CASSFQIGNEQFF. In DNA form, the CDR3 reads TGTGCCAGCAGCTTTCAAATCGGCAATGAGCAGTTCTTC.

This clone was seen a handful of times. This chain uses TRBV10-3 with TRBJ1-1; D is uncertain. Trimming cost V 6 bases and J 9 bases, with 11 bases left between them. CDR3 length: 11 residues. Germline V gene lookup returns CDR1 ENHRY and CDR2 SYGVKD. The CDR3 DNA is TGTGCCATCAGAGAACAGCTCCAAGCTTTCTTT. As protein: CAIREQLQAFF.

This clone was detected a few times. The chain recombines TRBV7-8 with TRBJ1-1, with TRBD1 matching over 8 bases. Germline V CDR1 and CDR2: SGHVS, FQNEAQ. This CDR3 has 15 residues. V was clipped by 2 bases and J by 4 bases; unmatched bases: 6. The CDR3 protein is CASSLLGRGLTEAFF. The CDR3 bases are TGTGCCAGCAGCTTACTGGGCAGGGGGCTCACTGAAGCTTTCTTT. The full variable domain, in which reference TRBV7-8 and TRBJ1-1 provide the parts outside the CDR3, is GAGVSQSPRYKVAKRGQDVALRCDPISGHVSLFWYQQALGQGPEFLTYFQNEAQLDKSGLPSDRFFAERPEGSVSTLKIQRTQQEDSAVYLCASSLLGRGLTEAFFGQGTRLTVV.

The chain recombines TRBV6-6 with TRBJ1-2; TRBD1 agrees at 9 bases. CDR3 length: 15 residues. The V segment lost 4 bases and the J segment 6 bases; nucleotides outside the gene matches: 9. CDR1 and CDR2 from the germline V gene are MNHNY and SVGAGI (reference sequence). The chain's CDR3 is CASSSMDRGWDGYTF. As DNA, the CDR3 is TGTGCCAGCAGTTCCATGGACAGGGGCTGGGATGGCTACACCTTC.